Listed here are 30 T cell receptor beta chains from one sample, sequenced in a study of graft-versus-host responses after intestinal transplantation. No cognate antigen is known for these TCRs. Assay: immunoSEQ multiplex PCR; the TCRdb copy retains only in-frame clones and omits some. The repertoire holds 100,000 or so clones, about 90% seen once, with over 0.75% in the top ten. Sequencing used unstimulated CD4+ T cells sorted from spleen or lymph node cells, obtained before transplant. All receptors come from a human donor who was the organ donor for an intestinal transplant.

The chain carries TRBV30 and TRBJ1-3; D gene ambiguous. V was clipped by 1 base and J by 10 bases, with 8 bases between them. CDR1 is GTSNPN, CDR2 SVGIG, per germline (reference sequence). There are 11 residues in the CDR3. CDR3 sequence (DNA): TGTGCCTGGAGTGGAACAAGGACCATATATTTT. Amino acid sequence: CAWSGTRTIYF.

The chain uses TRBV11-1 and TRBJ2-1; TRBD2 might be the D (6 bases). CDR3 length equals 14 residues. Trimming took off 5 bases at V and 9 bases at J, with 17 bases between the two ends. The germline V gene encodes CDR1 SGHAT and CDR2 FQDESV (reference sequence). The CDR3 nucleotides read TGTGCCAGCAGCCTATCGACTAGACTGGGTGAGCAGTTCTTC. Protein sequence: CASSLSTRLGEQFF.

The chain carries TRBV29-1 and TRBJ1-1; weak D call: TRBD1 (5 bases). V lost 7 bases and J lost 1, with 16 bases in between. CDR1 is SQVTM and CDR2 is ANQGSEA in the germline V gene. This CDR3 has 14 residues. For the CDR3, the DNA is TGCAGCGCCCGCAGGGTTCTGAAGAACACTGAAGCTTTCTTT. Amino acid sequence: CSARRVLKNTEAFF.

The V gene is TRBV5-1, the J gene TRBJ1-3; maybe TRBD1 (5 bases). From germline, CDR1 is SGHRS and CDR2 YFSETQ. CDR3 length: 18 amino acids. Trimming took 0 bases from V and 0 from J, leaving 16 bases between them. Written as DNA, the CDR3 is TGCGCCAGCAGCTTGGGGAGTTGGGGGGTGAGCTCTGGAAACACCATATATTTT. Amino acid sequence: CASSLGSWGVSSGNTIYF.

V usage is TRBV27 and J usage is TRBJ2-2, with D perhaps matching TRBD1 or TRBD2 (5 bases each). Germline V lookup: CDR1 MNHEY, CDR2 SMNVEV (reference sequence). The CDR3 has 17 amino acids. V was shortened by 5 bases and J by 5 bases, with 21 bases between the two germline ends. Written as DNA, the CDR3 is TGTGCCAGCAGTCCCGGGGTGGCAGGGCGTTGGACCGGGGAGCTGTTTTTT. The encoded protein is CASSPGVAGRWTGELFF.

The chain joins TRBV28 to TRBJ2-1; D could derive from TRBD1 or TRBD2 (5 bases each). V lost 5 bases to trimming and J lost 6 bases, with 26 bases between them. This CDR3 is built from 18 residues. CDR1 and CDR2 (germline): MDHEN, SYDVKM. The CDR3 loop is CASSPTQRGYMVSNEQFF. The CDR3 nucleotides read TGTGCCAGCAGTCCGACTCAGAGGGGTTACATGGTATCCAATGAGCAGTTCTTC.

The chain has TRBV5-6 and TRBJ1-2, with 7 bases identical to TRBD1. Germline loops: CDR1 SGHDT, CDR2 YYEEEE. Trimming cost V 4 bases and J 7 bases; bases outside gene matches: 16. The CDR3 totals 16 residues. The CDR3 region is CASSPLTTDRVSGYTF. DNA of the CDR3: TGTGCCAGCAGCCCACTGACCACCGACAGGGTGAGTGGCTACACCTTC.

The gene calls are TRBV28 and TRBJ1-2, with D uncertain. The CDR3 has 15 amino acids. With 3 bases removed from V and 0 bases from J, the gap between germline ends came to 11 bases. Germline V gene data show CDR1 as MDHEN and CDR2 as SYDVKM. The chain's CDR3 is CASSFVALANYGYTF. The CDR3 DNA is TGTGCCAGCAGTTTTGTGGCTTTAGCTAACTATGGCTACACCTTC.

The rearrangement joins TRBV5-4 to TRBJ2-1; the D is unclear. The CDR3 sequence is 14 residues long. Trimming took 0 bases from V and 8 from J, leaving 12 bases between them. Looked up from germline, CDR1 is SGHNT and CDR2 is YYREEE (reference sequence). Here the CDR3 DNA reads TGTGCCAGCAGCTTGGAAGCCTCCTCATATGAGCAGTTCTTC. As protein: CASSLEASSYEQFF. Filled out from reference TRBV5-4 and TRBJ2-1, the complete variable domain reads ETGVTQSPTHLIKTRGQQVTLRCSSQSGHNTVSWYQQALGQGPQFIFQYYREEENGRGNFPPRFSGLQFPNYSSELNVNALELDDSALYLCASSLEASSYEQFFGPGTRLTVL.

The rearrangement uses TRBV18 and TRBJ1-2; TRBD1 aligns across 7 bases. This CDR3 contains 15 residues. With 2 bases clipped from V and 4 bases from J, the junction kept 7 bases outside the gene matches. Germline V CDR1 and CDR2: KGHSH, LQKENI. CDR3 nucleotides: TGTGCCAGCTCACCAGGACAGGTATTAGGCTATGGCTACACCTTC. Encoded protein: CASSPGQVLGYGYTF. The full variable domain, its missing parts supplied by reference TRBV18 and TRBJ1-2, is NAGVMQNPRHLVRRRGQEARLRCSPMKGHSHVYWYRQLPEEGLKFMVYLQKENIIDESGMPKERFSAEFPKEGPSILRIQQVVRGDSAAYFCASSPGQVLGYGYTFGSGTRLTVV.

In this sample, this clone turned up a few times. The genes are TRBV5-6 and TRBJ1-3; no clear D. The germline V and J ends were trimmed by 2 bases and 0 bases, with 9 bases remaining between them. The CDR3 runs to 15 residues. Germline-derived CDR1 and CDR2 are SGHDT and YYEEEE. CDR3 region: CASSFGANSGNTIYF. The CDR3 DNA follows: TGTGCCAGCAGCTTCGGAGCCAACTCTGGAAACACCATATATTTT.

The CDR3 protein is CASSGYREKLFF. The CDR3 DNA follows: TGTGCCAGCAGTGGTTACAGGGAAAAACTGTTTTTT. The chain joins TRBV6-1 to TRBJ1-4, with a possible D match to TRBD1 (5 bases). Germline CDR1 and CDR2: MNHNS and SASEGT. This CDR3 region has 12 residues. V was clipped by 4 bases and J by 8 bases, with 8 bases between them.

This clone has only a few counts. CDR3 sequence reads: CASSFGGPNTDTQYF. The DNA of the CDR3 is TGTGCCAGCAGCTTCGGGGGCCCAAACACAGATACGCAGTATTTT. V gene TRBV7-9 combines with J gene TRBJ2-3, with D possibly called TRBD1 or TRBD2 (6 bases each). The CDR3 loop spans 15 amino acids. Trimming cost V 3 bases and J 2 bases, with 12 bases left between them. CDR1 and CDR2 from the germline V gene are SEHNR and FQNEAQ (reference sequence).

The chain is built from TRBV6-1 and TRBJ1-1; a possible D gene is TRBD1 (6 bases). The CDR3 is 19 amino acids. Germline V gene data show CDR1 as MNHNS and CDR2 as SASEGT. V dropped 1 base and J dropped 1 base, with 22 bases sitting between them. The CDR3 loop is CASSEGRGANRLRNTEAFF. As DNA, the CDR3 is TGTGCCAGCAGTGAAGGTAGGGGGGCGAATCGGTTAAGGAACACTGAAGCTTTCTTT.

The chain carries TRBV2 and TRBJ2-2, with 9 bases identical to TRBD2. V trimming: 0 bases; J trimming: 8 bases; junction bases outside the gene matches: 4. In germline, CDR1 is SNHLY, CDR2 FYNNEI. The CDR3 runs to 15 residues. CDR3 sequence reads: CASSEAGLATGELFF. DNA for the CDR3: TGTGCCAGCAGTGAAGCGGGACTAGCAACGGGGGAGCTGTTTTTT.

The genes are TRBV5-1 and TRBJ2-5, with D uncertain. This CDR3 contains 13 residues. Between the trimmed V and J ends, which lost 4 bases and 5 bases, there was a span of 12 bases. The germline CDR1 and CDR2 sequences are SGHRS and YFSETQ. CDR3 amino acids: CASSLVGRETQYF. For the CDR3, the DNA is TGCGCCAGCAGCCTCGTTGGACGGGAGACCCAGTACTTC. Together with reference TRBV5-1 and TRBJ2-5, the CDR3 gives the full variable domain: KAGVTQTPRYLIKTRGQQVTLSCSPISGHRSVSWYQQTPGQGLQFLFEYFSETQRNKGNFPGRFSGRQFSNSRSEMNVSTLELGDSALYLCASSLVGRETQYFGPGTRLLVL.

The chain couples TRBV9 to TRBJ2-3, with a possible D match to TRBD2 (6 bases). The CDR3 is made up of 15 amino acids. V shed 0 bases and J shed 4 bases, with 12 bases lying between them. Germline V gene lookup returns CDR1 SGDLS and CDR2 YYNGEE. The CDR3 is CASSVDVREADTQYF. The CDR3 coding sequence is TGTGCCAGCAGCGTAGACGTGAGGGAGGCAGATACGCAGTATTTT.

The J gene is TRBJ2-5, the V gene TRBV7-7; 10 bases map to TRBD1. The germline CDR1 and CDR2 sequences are SSHAT and FNYEAQ (reference sequence). The CDR3 is 16 residues long. Trimming at V came to 6 bases and at J to 4 bases, leaving 11 bases not matched to a gene. The CDR3: CASSRRDRGGGETQYF. Here the CDR3 DNA reads TGTGCCAGCAGTCGTCGGGACAGGGGAGGGGGAGAGACCCAGTACTTC.

This chain uses TRBV5-1 with TRBJ1-1; no firm D call. The CDR3 spans 14 residues. Germline V gene data show CDR1 as SGHRS and CDR2 as YFSETQ. V dropped 3 bases and J dropped 4 bases, with 13 bases sitting between them. CDR3 DNA sequence: TGCGCCAGCAGCTCCCTTGAGGTTTCCACTGAAGCTTTCTTT. This translates into CASSSLEVSTEAFF.

This clone was detected only once. V and J are TRBV4-1 and TRBJ1-1; 8 bases align to TRBD1. This CDR3 is 16 amino acids long. CDR1 and CDR2 (germline): MGHRA, YSYEKL. V lost 4 bases, J lost 6 bases, and 13 bases stayed unmatched. CDR3 region: CASSPSETGAGSEAFF. DNA of the CDR3: TGCGCCAGCAGCCCAAGCGAGACAGGGGCTGGCTCTGAAGCTTTCTTT.

The genes are TRBV10-3 and TRBJ1-2; D remains ambiguous. The CDR3 is made up of 15 amino acids. V shed 3 bases and J shed 0 bases, with 11 bases lying between them. Looked up from germline, CDR1 is ENHRY and CDR2 is SYGVKD. The CDR3 here is CAISESRLANYGYTF. The CDR3 DNA reads as TGTGCCATCAGTGAATCCCGCCTAGCTAACTATGGCTACACCTTC.

J is TRBJ2-5 and V is TRBV4-2; the match to TRBD2 covers 7 bases. The germline V gene encodes CDR1 LGHNA and CDR2 YNFKEQ. This CDR3 has 14 amino acids. The V and J ends lost 0 bases and 7 bases, in that order; junction bases with no gene match: 5. The CDR3: CASSQETGRATQYF. The CDR3, as DNA: TGTGCCAGCAGCCAAGAAACGGGGAGGGCGACCCAGTACTTC.

This clone was seen a few times. The V gene is TRBV7-9, the J gene TRBJ2-7; 8 positions match TRBD1. The ends lost 0 bases at V and 6 bases at J; junction bases unmatched: 4. This CDR3 contains 14 residues. Looked up from germline, CDR1 is SEHNR and CDR2 is FQNEAQ (reference sequence). The CDR3 protein is CASSLAGTGGEQYF. The CDR3 coding sequence is TGTGCCAGCAGCTTAGCGGGGACAGGCGGCGAGCAGTACTTC.

CDR3 DNA: TGTGCCAGCTCAGGACGGGGAAGCTCCTACAATGAGCAGTTCTTC. It yields the protein CASSGRGSSYNEQFF. The gene calls are TRBV18 and TRBJ2-1; D might be TRBD2 (5 bases). Germline V CDR1 and CDR2: KGHSH, LQKENI. This CDR3 contains 15 residues. The V gene lost 5 bases and the J gene lost 0 bases, with 11 bases spanning the gap. Full variable domain (outside the CDR3, taken from reference TRBV18 and TRBJ2-1): NAGVMQNPRHLVRRRGQEARLRCSPMKGHSHVYWYRQLPEEGLKFMVYLQKENIIDESGMPKERFSAEFPKEGPSILRIQQVVRGDSAAYFCASSGRGSSYNEQFFGPGTRLTVL.

This rearrangement joins TRBV5-1 to TRBJ2-2; the match to TRBD2 covers 11 bases. The CDR3 length is 17 residues. V shed 2 bases and J 2 bases; nucleotides not matched to a gene: 5. In germline, CDR1 is SGHRS, CDR2 YFSETQ. The CDR3 spells CASSLASGGPNTGELFF. The CDR3 DNA reads as TGCGCCAGCAGCTTAGCTAGCGGGGGGCCAAACACCGGGGAGCTGTTTTTT.

The J gene is TRBJ2-4, the V gene TRBV28, with 8 bases identical to TRBD2. Germline values: CDR1 MDHEN, CDR2 SYDVKM. V dropped 7 bases and J dropped 2; count of bases not matched to a gene: 7. This CDR3 contains 15 residues. The CDR3: CASNAGGLPKNIQYF. CDR3 nucleotide sequence: TGTGCCAGCAACGCGGGGGGCCTTCCCAAAAACATTCAGTACTTC.

V is TRBV19 and J is TRBJ1-2; D possibly corresponds to TRBD1 (6 bases). The CDR3 extends over 14 amino acids. Between the trimmed V and J ends, which lost 5 bases and 4 bases, there was a span of 14 bases. Germline CDR1 is LNHDA and CDR2 is SQIVND (reference sequence). CDR3 nucleotides: TGTGCCAGTAGTTCAGGGGCCCACATCTATGGCTACACCTTC. It yields the protein CASSSGAHIYGYTF.

This clone was seen only once. The rearrangement joins TRBV5-1 to TRBJ2-1, with D possibly matching TRBD2 (6 bases). V was cut by 0 bases and J by 6 bases, with 13 bases left in between. This CDR3 has 15 residues. The V gene's germline CDR1 is SGHRS and CDR2 YFSETQ. The CDR3 is CASSLAVPGVNEQFF. The CDR3 DNA is TGCGCCAGCAGCTTGGCGGTGCCGGGGGTCAATGAGCAGTTCTTC. Looking up the rest from reference TRBV5-1 and TRBJ2-1 gives the full variable domain: KAGVTQTPRYLIKTRGQQVTLSCSPISGHRSVSWYQQTPGQGLQFLFEYFSETQRNKGNFPGRFSGRQFSNSRSEMNVSTLELGDSALYLCASSLAVPGVNEQFFGPGTRLTVL.

The chain has TRBV5-1 and TRBJ2-7; D is possibly TRBD1 (5 bases). V shed 4 bases and J shed 2 bases, with 16 bases lying between them. Germline V CDR1 and CDR2: SGHRS, YFSETQ. The CDR3 runs 15 residues. The CDR3 spells CASSPQAVSPYEQYF. The CDR3 DNA sequence: TGCGCCAGCAGCCCACAGGCTGTCTCTCCCTACGAGCAGTACTTC. The full variable domain, in which reference TRBV5-1 and TRBJ2-7 provide the parts outside the CDR3, is KAGVTQTPRYLIKTRGQQVTLSCSPISGHRSVSWYQQTPGQGLQFLFEYFSETQRNKGNFPGRFSGRQFSNSRSEMNVSTLELGDSALYLCASSPQAVSPYEQYFGPGTRLTVT.

The V gene is TRBV7-8, the J gene TRBJ2-7; 10 positions agree with TRBD1. The trim removed 11 bases at V and 6 bases at J, leaving 7 bases unmatched. The CDR3 is 12 residues long. Per germline, CDR1 SGHVS and CDR2 FQNEAQ. In nucleotides, the CDR3 is TGTGCCTCCGGGACAGGGGCGAGCGAGCAGTACTTC. Its translation is CASGTGASEQYF.